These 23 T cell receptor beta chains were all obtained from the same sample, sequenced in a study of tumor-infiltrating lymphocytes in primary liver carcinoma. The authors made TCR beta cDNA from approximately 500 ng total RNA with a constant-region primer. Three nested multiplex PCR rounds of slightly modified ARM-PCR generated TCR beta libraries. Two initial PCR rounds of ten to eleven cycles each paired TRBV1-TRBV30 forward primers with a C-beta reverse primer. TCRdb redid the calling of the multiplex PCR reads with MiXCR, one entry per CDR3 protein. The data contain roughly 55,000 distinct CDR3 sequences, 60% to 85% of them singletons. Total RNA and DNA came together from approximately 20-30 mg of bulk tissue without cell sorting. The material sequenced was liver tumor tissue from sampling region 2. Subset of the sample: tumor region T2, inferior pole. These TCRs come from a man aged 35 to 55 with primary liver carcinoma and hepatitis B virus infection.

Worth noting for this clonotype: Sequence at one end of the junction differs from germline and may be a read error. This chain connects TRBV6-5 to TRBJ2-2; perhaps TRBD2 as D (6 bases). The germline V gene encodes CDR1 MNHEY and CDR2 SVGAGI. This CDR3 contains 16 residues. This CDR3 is CVSSYSLGPAGGELFF. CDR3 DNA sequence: TGTGTCAGCAGTTACTCCCTAGGGCCGGCCGGCGGGGAGCTGTTCTTT.

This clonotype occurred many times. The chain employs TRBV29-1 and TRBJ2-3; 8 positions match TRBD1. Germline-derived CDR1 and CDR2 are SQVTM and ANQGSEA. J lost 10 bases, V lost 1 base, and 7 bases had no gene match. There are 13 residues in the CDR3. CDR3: CSVEAQGGYAQYF. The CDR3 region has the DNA TGCAGCGTTGAAGCACAGGGGGGATACGCGCAGTATTTT.

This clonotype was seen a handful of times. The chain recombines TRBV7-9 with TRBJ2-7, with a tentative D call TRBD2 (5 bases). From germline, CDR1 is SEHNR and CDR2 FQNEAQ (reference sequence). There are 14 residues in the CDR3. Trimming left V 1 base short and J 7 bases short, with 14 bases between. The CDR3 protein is CASSLGNTGDEQYF. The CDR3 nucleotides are TGTGCCAGCAGCTTAGGGAACACCGGGGATGAGCAGTACTTC.

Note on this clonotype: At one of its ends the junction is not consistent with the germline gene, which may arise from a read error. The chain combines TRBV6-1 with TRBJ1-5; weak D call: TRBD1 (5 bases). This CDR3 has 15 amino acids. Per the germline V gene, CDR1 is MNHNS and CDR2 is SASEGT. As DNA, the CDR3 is TGTGCCAGCAGCGGAGGTTGGGGGAGCAATCAGCCCCAGCAATTT. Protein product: CASSGGWGSNQPQQF.

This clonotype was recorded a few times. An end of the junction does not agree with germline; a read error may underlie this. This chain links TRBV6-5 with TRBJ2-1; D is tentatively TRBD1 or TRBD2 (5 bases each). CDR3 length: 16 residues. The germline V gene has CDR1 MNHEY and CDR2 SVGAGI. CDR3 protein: CASSLGTSGSCNEQFF. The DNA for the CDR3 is TGTGCCAGCAGTCTGGGGACCAGCGGCTCCTGCAATGAGCAGTTCTTC.

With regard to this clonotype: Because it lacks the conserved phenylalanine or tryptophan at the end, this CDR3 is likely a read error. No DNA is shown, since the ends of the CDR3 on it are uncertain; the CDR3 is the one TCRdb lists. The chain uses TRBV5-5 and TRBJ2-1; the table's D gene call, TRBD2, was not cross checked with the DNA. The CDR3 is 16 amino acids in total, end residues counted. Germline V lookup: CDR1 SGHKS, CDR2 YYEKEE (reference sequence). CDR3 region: CASSYQTSVTYNERFC.

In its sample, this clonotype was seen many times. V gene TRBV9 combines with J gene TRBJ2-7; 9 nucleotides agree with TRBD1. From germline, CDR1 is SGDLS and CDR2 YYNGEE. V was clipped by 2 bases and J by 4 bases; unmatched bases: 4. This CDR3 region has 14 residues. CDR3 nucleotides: TGTGCCAGCAGCGTGGGGACAGGGATATACGAGCAGTACTTC. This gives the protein CASSVGTGIYEQYF.

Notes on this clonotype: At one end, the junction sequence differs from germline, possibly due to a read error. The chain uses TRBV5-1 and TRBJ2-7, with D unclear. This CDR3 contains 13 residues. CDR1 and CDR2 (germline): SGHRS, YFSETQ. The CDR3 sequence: CASSLYVGSEQCF. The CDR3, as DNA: TGCGCCAGCAGCTTATATGTCGGTTCCGAGCAGTGCTTC. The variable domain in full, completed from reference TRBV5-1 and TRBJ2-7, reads KAGVTQTPRYLIKTRGQQVTLSCSPISGHRSVSWYQQTPGQGLQFLFEYFSETQRNKGNFPGRFSGRQFSNSRSEMNVSTLELGDSALYLCASSLYVGSEQCFGPGTRLTVT.

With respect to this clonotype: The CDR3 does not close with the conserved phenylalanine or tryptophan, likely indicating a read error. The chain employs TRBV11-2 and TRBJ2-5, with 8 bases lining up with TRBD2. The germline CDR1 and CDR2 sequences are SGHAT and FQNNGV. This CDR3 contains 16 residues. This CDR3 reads CASSQTPGGGKEAQYL. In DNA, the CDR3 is TGTGCCAGTAGTCAAACTCCTGGCGGGGGGAAAGAGGCCCAGTACCTC.

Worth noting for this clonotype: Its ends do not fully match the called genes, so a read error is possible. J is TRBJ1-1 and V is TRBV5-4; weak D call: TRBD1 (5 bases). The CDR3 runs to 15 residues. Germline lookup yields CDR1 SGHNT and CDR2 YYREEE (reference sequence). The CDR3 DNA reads TGTGCCAGTAGCTTGGCAGGGTCGAAGAACACTGAAGCTTTCTTT. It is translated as CASSLAGSKNTEAFF. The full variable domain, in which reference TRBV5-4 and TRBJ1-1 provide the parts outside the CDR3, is ETGVTQSPTHLIKTRGQQVTLRCSSQSGHNTVSWYQQALGQGPQFIFQYYREEENGRGNFPPRFSGLQFPNYSSELNVNALELDDSALYLCASSLAGSKNTEAFFGQGTRLTVV.

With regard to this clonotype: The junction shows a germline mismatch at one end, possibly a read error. The CDR3 coding sequence is TGTGCCAGCAGTCTAGGGTGGGGGGCGAAAGAGAAAACTGAAGCTTCCTTT. Its translation is CASSLGWGAKEKTEASF. V usage is TRBV11-2 and J usage is TRBJ1-1, with D tentatively TRBD1 (6 bases). CDR3 length equals 17 residues. Germline CDR1 and CDR2: SGHAT and FQNNGV.

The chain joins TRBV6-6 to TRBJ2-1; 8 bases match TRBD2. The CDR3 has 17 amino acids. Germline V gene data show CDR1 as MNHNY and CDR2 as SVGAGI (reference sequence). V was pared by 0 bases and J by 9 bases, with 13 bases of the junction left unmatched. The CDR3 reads CASSYSRGTRAKPEQFF. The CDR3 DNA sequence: TGTGCCAGCAGTTACTCAAGGGGGACTAGAGCTAAGCCTGAGCAGTTCTTC.

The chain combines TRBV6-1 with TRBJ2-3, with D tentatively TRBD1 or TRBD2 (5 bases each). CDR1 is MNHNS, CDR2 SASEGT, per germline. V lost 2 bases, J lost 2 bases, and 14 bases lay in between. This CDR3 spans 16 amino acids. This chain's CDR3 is CASSETGGHYTDTQYF. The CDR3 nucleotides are TGTGCCAGCAGTGAAACAGGAGGACACTACACAGATACGCAGTATTTT.

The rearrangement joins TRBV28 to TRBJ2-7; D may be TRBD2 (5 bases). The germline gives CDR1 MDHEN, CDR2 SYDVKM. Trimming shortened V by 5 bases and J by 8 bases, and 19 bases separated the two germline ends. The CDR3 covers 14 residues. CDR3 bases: TGTGCCAGCAGTCTAACGACGGGAAGAAACAAGCAGTACTTC. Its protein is CASSLTTGRNKQYF. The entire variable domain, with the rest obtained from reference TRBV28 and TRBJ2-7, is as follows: DVKVTQSSRYLVKRTGEKVFLECVQDMDHENMFWYRQDPGLGLRLIYFSYDVKMKEKGDIPEGYSVSREKKERFSLILESASTNQTSMYLCASSLTTGRNKQYFGPGTRLTVT.

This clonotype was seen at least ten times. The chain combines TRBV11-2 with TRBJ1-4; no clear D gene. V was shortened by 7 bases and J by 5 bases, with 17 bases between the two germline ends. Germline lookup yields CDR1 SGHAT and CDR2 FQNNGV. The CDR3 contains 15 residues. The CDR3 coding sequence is TGTGCCAGCAAGACTCCAGGAGGAACAAATGAAAAACTGTTTTTT. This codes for CASKTPGGTNEKLFF. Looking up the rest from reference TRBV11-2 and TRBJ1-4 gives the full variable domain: EAGVAQSPRYKIIEKRQSVAFWCNPISGHATLYWYQQILGQGPKLLIQFQNNGVVDDSQLPKDRFSAERLKGVDSTLKIQPAKLEDSAVYLCASKTPGGTNEKLFFGSGTQLSVL.

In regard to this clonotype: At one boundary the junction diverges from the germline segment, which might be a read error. The CDR3 DNA follows: TGCGCCAGCAGTCCCCATAGCAGGAGGGCCGAGGAGACCCAGTACTTC. Translated, it gives CASSPHSRRAEETQYF. This sequence joins TRBV6-6 and TRBJ2-5, with D maybe TRBD2 (6 bases). Germline V CDR1 and CDR2: MNHNY, SVGAGI (reference sequence). CDR3 length: 16 amino acids.

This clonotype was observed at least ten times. The CDR3 loop is CASSLGAAVNEKLFF. In DNA form, the CDR3 reads TGTGCCAGCAGCTTAGGGGCCGCCGTGAATGAAAAACTGTTTTTT. The genes are TRBV11-2 and TRBJ1-4; no firm D call. The V gene lost 1 base and the J gene lost 5 bases, with 11 bases spanning the gap. The germline V gene encodes CDR1 SGHAT and CDR2 FQNNGV. The CDR3 totals 15 residues.

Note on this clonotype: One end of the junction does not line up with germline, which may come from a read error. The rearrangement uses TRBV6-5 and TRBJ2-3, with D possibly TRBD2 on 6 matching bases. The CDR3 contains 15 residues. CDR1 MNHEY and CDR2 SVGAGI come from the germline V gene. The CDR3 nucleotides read TGTGCCAGCAACCCTAGCGCGTCTGGCACAGCTACGCAGTATTTT. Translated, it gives CASNPSASGTATQYF.

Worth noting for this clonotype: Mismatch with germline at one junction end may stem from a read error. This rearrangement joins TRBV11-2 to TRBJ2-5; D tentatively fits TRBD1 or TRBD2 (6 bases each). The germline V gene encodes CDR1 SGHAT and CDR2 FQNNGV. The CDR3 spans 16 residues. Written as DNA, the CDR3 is TGTGCCAGCAGCTTAACATCAGGGGACTCGGGGGAGACCCAGTATTTC. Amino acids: CASSLTSGDSGETQYF.

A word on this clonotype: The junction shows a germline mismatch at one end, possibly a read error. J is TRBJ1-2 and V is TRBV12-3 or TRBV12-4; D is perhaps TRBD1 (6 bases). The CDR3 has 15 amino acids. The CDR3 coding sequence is TGTGCCAGCAGCCTCGGACCGGGGACAAACTATGGCTACACGTTC. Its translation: CASSLGPGTNYGYTF.

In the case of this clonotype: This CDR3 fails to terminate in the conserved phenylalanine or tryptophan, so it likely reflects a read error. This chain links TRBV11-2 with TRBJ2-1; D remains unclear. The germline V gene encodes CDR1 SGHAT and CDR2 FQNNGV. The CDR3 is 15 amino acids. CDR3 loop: CVSSLNSGVYNEQFS. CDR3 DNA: TGTGTCAGCAGCTTAAATAGTGGGGTGTACAATGAGCAGTTCTCC.

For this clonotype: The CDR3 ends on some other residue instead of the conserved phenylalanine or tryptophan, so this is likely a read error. The CDR3 coding sequence is TGCTGCGTTGCTCTTATAGTGGGGGAGACCCAGTACTCC. It specifies CCVALIVGETQYS. The chain joins TRBV29-1 to TRBJ2-5; D is undetermined. CDR3 size: 13 residues. CDR1 SQVTM and CDR2 ANQGSEA come from the germline V gene.

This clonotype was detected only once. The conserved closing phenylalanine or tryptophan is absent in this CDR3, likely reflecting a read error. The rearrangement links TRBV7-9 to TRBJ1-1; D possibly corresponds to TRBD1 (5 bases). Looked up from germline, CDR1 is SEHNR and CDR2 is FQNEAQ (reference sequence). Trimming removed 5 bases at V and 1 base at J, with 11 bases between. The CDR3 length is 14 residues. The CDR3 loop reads CASSKGTENTEAFY. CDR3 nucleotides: TGTGCCAGCAGCAAAGGGACCGAGAACACTGAAGCTTTCTAT.